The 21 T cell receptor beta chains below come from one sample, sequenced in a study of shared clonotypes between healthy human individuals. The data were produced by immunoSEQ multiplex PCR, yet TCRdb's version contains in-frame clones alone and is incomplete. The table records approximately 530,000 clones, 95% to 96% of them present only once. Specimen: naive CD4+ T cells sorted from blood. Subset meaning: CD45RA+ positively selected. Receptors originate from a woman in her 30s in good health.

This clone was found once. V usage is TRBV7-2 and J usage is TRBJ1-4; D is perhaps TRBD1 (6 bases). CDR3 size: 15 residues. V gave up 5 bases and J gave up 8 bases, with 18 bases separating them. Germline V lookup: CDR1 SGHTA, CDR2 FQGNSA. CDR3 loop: CASSPRGGEEEKLFF. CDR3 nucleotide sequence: TGTGCCAGCAGCCCCCGAGGGGGAGAGGAGGAAAAACTGTTTTTT.

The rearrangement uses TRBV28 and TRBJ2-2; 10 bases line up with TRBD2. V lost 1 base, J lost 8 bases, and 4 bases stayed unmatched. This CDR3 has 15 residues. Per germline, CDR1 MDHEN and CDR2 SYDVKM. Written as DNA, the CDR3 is TGTGCCAGCAGTTTATATCTAGCGGGAGCTGGGGAGCTGTTTTTT. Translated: CASSLYLAGAGELFF.

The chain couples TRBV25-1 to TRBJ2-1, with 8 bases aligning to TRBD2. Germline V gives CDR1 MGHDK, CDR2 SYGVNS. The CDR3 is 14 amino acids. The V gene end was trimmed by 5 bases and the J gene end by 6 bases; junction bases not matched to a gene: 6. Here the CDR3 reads CASSLLAASNEQFF. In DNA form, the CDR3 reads TGTGCCAGCAGTTTACTAGCGGCGTCCAATGAGCAGTTCTTC. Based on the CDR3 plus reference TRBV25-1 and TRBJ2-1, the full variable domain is EADIYQTPRYLVIGTGKKITLECSQTMGHDKMYWYQQDPGMELHLIHYSYGVNSTEKGDLSSESTVSRIRTEHFPLTLESARPSHTSQYLCASSLLAASNEQFFGPGTRLTVL.

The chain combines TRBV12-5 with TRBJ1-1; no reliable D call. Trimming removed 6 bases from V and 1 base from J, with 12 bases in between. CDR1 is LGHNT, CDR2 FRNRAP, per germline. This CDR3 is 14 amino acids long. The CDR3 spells CASGQSGWNTEAFF. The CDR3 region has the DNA TGTGCTAGTGGGCAGTCCGGATGGAACACTGAAGCTTTCTTT. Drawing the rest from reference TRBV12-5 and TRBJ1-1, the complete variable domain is DARVTQTPRHKVTEMGQEVTMRCQPILGHNTVFWYRQTMMQGLELLAYFRNRAPLDDSGMPKDRFSAEMPDATLATLKIQPSEPRDSAVYFCASGQSGWNTEAFFGQGTRLTVV.

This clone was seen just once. The CDR3 nucleotides are TGTGCCAGCAATATAGCGGGAGATGAGCAGTTCTTC. As protein: CASNIAGDEQFF. The rearrangement links TRBV28 to TRBJ2-1; 9 bases line up with TRBD2. The CDR3 consists of 12 residues. V shed 7 bases and J 8 bases; nucleotides not matched to a gene: 3. Germline V gene sequence: CDR1 MDHEN, CDR2 SYDVKM.

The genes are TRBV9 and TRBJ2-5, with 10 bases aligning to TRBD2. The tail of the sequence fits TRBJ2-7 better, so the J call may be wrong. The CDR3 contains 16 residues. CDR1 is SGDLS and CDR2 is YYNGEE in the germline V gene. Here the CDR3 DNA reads TGTGCCAGCAGCGTAGTGTCTAGCGGGAGCATCCGCGAGCAGTACTTC. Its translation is CASSVVSSGSIREQYF.

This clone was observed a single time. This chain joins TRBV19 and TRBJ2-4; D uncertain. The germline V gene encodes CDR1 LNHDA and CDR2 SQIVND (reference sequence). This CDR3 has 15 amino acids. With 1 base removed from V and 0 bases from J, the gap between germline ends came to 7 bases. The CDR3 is CASSIVPGAKNIQYF. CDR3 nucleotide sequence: TGTGCCAGTAGTATAGTCCCAGGAGCCAAAAACATTCAGTACTTC.

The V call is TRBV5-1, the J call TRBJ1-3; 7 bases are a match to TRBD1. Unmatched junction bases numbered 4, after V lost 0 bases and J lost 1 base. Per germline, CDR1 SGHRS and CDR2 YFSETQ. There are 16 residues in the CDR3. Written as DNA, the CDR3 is TGCGCCAGCAGCTTGGTGGAGGGGGCATCTGGAAACACCATATATTTT. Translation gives CASSLVEGASGNTIYF.

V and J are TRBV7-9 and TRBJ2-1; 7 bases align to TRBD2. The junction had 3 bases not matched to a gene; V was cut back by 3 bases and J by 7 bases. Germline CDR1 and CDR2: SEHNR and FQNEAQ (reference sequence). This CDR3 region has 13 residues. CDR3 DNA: TGTGCCAGCAGCTTTGTGCGGGAGAATGAGCAGTTCTTC. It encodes CASSFVRENEQFF. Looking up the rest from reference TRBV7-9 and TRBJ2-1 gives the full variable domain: DTGVSQNPRHKITKRGQNVTFRCDPISEHNRLYWYRQTLGQGPEFLTYFQNEAQLEKSRLLSDRFSAERPKGSFSTLEIQRTEQGDSAMYLCASSFVRENEQFFGPGTRLTVL.

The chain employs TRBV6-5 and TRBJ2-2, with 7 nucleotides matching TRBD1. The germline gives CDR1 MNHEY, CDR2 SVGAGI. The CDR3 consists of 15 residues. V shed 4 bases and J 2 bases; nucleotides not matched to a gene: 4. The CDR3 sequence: CASSSGQRNTGELFF. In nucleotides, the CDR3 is TGTGCCAGCAGTTCGGGACAGCGAAACACCGGGGAGCTGTTTTTT.

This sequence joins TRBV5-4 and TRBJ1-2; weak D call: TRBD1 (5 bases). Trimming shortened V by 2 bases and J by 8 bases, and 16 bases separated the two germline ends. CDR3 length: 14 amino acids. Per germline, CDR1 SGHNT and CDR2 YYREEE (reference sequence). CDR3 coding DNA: TGTGCCAGCAGCTTCTGGTCGGGACGAGGGGGCTACACCTTC. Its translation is CASSFWSGRGGYTF.

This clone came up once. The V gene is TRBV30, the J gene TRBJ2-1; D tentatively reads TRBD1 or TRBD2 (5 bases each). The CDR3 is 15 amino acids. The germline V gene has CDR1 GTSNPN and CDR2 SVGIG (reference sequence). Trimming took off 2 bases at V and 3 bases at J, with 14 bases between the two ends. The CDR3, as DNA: TGTGCCTGGAGTCTCGACAGTGGAGGCTACAATGAGCAGTTCTTC. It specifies CAWSLDSGGYNEQFF.

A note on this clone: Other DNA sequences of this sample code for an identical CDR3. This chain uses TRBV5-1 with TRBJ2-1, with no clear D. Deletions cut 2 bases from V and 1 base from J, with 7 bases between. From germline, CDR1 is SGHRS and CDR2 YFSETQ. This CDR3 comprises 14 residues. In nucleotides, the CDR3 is TGCGCCAGCAGCTTAGGGCAGTCCTACAATGAGCAGTTCTTC. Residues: CASSLGQSYNEQFF.

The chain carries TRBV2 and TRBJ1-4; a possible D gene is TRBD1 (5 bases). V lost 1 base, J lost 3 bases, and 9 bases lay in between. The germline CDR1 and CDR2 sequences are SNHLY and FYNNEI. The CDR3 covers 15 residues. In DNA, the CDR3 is TGTGCCAGCAGTGAAGACGGGACGGCTAATGAAAAACTGTTTTTT. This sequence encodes CASSEDGTANEKLFF.

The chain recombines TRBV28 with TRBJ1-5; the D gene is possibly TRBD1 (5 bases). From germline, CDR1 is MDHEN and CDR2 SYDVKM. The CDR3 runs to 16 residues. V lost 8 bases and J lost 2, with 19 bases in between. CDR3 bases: TGTGCCAGCTTGGGACCCTCACCCTGGGGCAATCAGCCCCAGCATTTT. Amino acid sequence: CASLGPSPWGNQPQHF.

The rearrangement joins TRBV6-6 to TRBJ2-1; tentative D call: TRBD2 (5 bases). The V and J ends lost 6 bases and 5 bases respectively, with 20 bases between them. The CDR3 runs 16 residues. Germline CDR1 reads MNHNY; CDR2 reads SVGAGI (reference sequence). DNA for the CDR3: TGTGCCAGCAGCCGAACTCTAGCCCGAGTCCACAATGAGCAGTTCTTC. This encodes CASSRTLARVHNEQFF.

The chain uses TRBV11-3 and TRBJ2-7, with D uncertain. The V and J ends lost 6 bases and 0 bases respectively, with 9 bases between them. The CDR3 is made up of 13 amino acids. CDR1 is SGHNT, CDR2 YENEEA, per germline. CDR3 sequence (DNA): TGTGCCAGCAGAAGACTCCCCTCCTACGAGCAGTACTTC. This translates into CASRRLPSYEQYF.

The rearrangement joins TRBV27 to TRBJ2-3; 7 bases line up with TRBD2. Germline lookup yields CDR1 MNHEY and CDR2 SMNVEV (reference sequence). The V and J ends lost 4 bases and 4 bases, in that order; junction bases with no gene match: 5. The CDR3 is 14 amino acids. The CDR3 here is CASSWGGSSDTQYF. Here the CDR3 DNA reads TGTGCCAGCAGTTGGGGGGGGAGTTCAGATACGCAGTATTTT.

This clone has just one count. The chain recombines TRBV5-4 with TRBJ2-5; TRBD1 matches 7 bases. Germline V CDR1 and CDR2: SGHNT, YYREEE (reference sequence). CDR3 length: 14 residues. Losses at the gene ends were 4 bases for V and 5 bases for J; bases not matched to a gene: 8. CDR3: CASSPRTGVETQYF. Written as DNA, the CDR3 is TGTGCCAGCAGCCCTCGTACAGGGGTGGAGACCCAGTACTTC.

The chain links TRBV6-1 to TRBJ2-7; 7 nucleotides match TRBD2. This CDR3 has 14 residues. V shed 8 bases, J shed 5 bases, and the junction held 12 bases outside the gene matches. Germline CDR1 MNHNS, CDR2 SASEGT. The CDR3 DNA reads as TGTGCCAGCCTGGGACTACTTCTTTTCCACGAGCAGTACTTC. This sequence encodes CASLGLLLFHEQYF.

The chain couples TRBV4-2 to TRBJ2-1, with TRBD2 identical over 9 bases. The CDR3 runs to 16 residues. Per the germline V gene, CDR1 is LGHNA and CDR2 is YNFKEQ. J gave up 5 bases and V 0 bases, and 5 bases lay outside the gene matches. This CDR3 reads CASSQDLAGVNNEQFF. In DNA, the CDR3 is TGTGCCAGCAGCCAAGATTTAGCGGGAGTGAACAATGAGCAGTTCTTC.